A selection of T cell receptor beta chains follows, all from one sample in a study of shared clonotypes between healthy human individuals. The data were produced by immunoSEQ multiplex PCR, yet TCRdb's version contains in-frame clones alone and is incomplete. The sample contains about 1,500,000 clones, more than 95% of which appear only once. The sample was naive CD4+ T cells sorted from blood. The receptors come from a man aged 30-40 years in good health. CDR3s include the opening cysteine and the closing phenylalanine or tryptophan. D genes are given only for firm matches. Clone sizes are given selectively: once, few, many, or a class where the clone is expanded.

TGTGCCACCAGCAGAGATGGCGGGGAAACTAATGAAAAACTGTTTTTT | CATSRDGGETNEKLFF | - | TRBJ1-4 | 16 | - | TRBV15
TGCGCCAGCAGCTTGGCGGACAGGGTATATGGCGAGCAGTACTTC | CASSLADRVYGEQYF | TRBD1 | TRBJ2-7 | 15 | - | TRBV5-1
TGCGCCAGCAGCTCAGACAGGCCGAACACCGGGGAGCTGTTTTTT | CASSSDRPNTGELFF | - | TRBJ2-2 | 15 | once | TRBV5-1
TGTGCCAGCAGTGTTTTGGGGGCCGAGCAGTACTTC | CASSVLGAEQYF | - | TRBJ2-7 | 12 | - | TRBV2
TGCGCCAGCAGCTTGAAGACTAGCGGGGCCGGGGAGCAGTACTTC | CASSLKTSGAGEQYF | TRBD2 | TRBJ2-7 | 15 | - | TRBV5-1
TGTGCCAGCTCACCCGGAGATCGGGAGGGGAGCTATGGCTACACCTTC | CASSPGDREGSYGYTF | - | TRBJ1-2 | 16 | - | TRBV18
TGTGCCAGCAGTGAAACTTCAGATACGCAGTATTTT | CASSETSDTQYF | - | TRBJ2-3 | 12 | - | TRBV2
TGTGCCAGCAGCCAGGGACTAGCGGGAACTGAGCAGTTCTTC | CASSQGLAGTEQFF | TRBD2 | TRBJ2-1 | 14 | - | TRBV7-9
TGTGCCAGCAGCTTATCGGTTTACACAGATACGCAGTATTTT | CASSLSVYTDTQYF | - | TRBJ2-3 | 14 | once | TRBV7-9
TGTGCCAGCAGCTTCGTTACTAGCGCCTACAATGAGCAGTTCTTC | CASSFVTSAYNEQFF | TRBD2 | TRBJ2-1 | 15 | - | TRBV7-2
TGTGCCAGTAGTATATTGAACACTGAAGCTTTCTTT | CASSILNTEAFF | - | TRBJ1-1 | 12 | - | TRBV19
TGCGCCAGCAGTGAGTCCACAGCGGGAGAGAGCTCCTACGAGCAGTACTTC | CASSESTAGESSYEQYF | TRBD2 | TRBJ2-7 | 17 | - | TRBV10-1
TGTGCCAGCAGGGGGACAGGATCGCCCCGAAAGACCCAGTACTTC | CASRGTGSPRKTQYF | TRBD1 | TRBJ2-5 | 15 | - | TRBV27
TGTGCCAGCTCACCACCCGTGACGTCTCTCGAGGAGCAGTACTTC | CASSPPVTSLEEQYF | - | TRBJ2-7 | 15 | - | TRBV18
TGTGCCACCAGCGGCCCCCCTTACTACGAGCAGTACTTC | CATSGPPYYEQYF | - | TRBJ2-7 | 13 | - | TRBV15
TGTGCCAGTAGTATAGGGGCAAATCCAGATACGCAGTATTTT | CASSIGANPDTQYF | - | TRBJ2-3 | 14 | - | TRBV19
TGTGCCAGCAGTCACCAACAGGGTGGCTACACCTTC | CASSHQQGGYTF | - | TRBJ1-2 | 12 | once | TRBV6-5
TGCGCCAGCAGCCAAGTCGGGCTAGCGGGAGATACGCAGTATTTT | CASSQVGLAGDTQYF | TRBD2 | TRBJ2-3 | 15 | - | TRBV4-1
TGTGCCAGCTCACCACCCCGTACGGCCCTAGGGGGGGAGCAGTACTTC | CASSPPRTALGGEQYF | - | TRBJ2-7 | 16 | - | TRBV18
TGTGCCAGCAGCTCTGAGGGCGAGCAGTACTTC | CASSSEGEQYF | - | TRBJ2-7 | 11 | once | TRBV7-9
TGTGCCTGGAGCCCCTTCACTGGGGGATCCTACGAGCAGTACTTC | CAWSPFTGGSYEQYF | - | TRBJ2-7 | 15 | once | TRBV30
TGCGCCAGCAGTTTCTCACTGGGGGAGACCCAGTACTTC | CASSFSLGETQYF | - | TRBJ2-5 | 13 | - | TRBV10-1
TGTGCCTCTGTCTCAAGATTAGCTGGCGATGAGCAGTTCTTC | CASVSRLAGDEQFF | - | TRBJ2-1 | 14 | once | TRBV2
TGTGCCACCAGCAGAGGAACAGGGGCGACCTACGAGCAGTACTTC | CATSRGTGATYEQYF | TRBD1 | TRBJ2-7 | 15 | - | TRBV15
TGCAGCGGCGGGACAGGGGAAAATCAGCCCCAGCATTTT | CSGGTGENQPQHF | TRBD1 | TRBJ1-5 | 13 | - | TRBV29-1
TGCAGCGTTGAAGGTCAGGGTGGGGATACGCAGTATTTT | CSVEGQGGDTQYF | - | TRBJ2-3 | 13 | - | TRBV29-1
TGTGCCAGCATGGGGGGATACACCGGGGAGCTGTTTTTT | CASMGGYTGELFF | - | TRBJ2-2 | 13 | - | TRBV6-1
TGTGCCAGCTCATATCGGACGGGGGGAAATGAAAAACTGTTTTTT | CASSYRTGGNEKLFF | - | TRBJ1-4 | 15 | - | TRBV18
TGTGCCAGCAGTGTGGAGCAGGGCGACAATGAGCAGTTCTTC | CASSVEQGDNEQFF | - | TRBJ2-1 | 14 | - | TRBV2
TGTGCCAGCAGCTCTTACGGGGATACGCAGTATTTT | CASSSYGDTQYF | - | TRBJ2-3 | 12 | - | TRBV7-3
TGTGCCAGCAGTCAAGTTTGGCAGGGCGCAACTAATGAAAAACTGTTTTTT | CASSQVWQGATNEKLFF | - | TRBJ1-4 | 17 | - | TRBV27
TGTGCCAGCTGTCCCTCTGGGCCTACAACATCTACTGGGGCCAACGTCCTGACTTTC | CASCPSGPTTSTGANVLTF | - | TRBJ2-6 | 19 | once | TRBV2
TGTGCCAGCAGCCCAAGGGACAGGGGTAGTGAAAAACTGTTTTTT | CASSPRDRGSEKLFF | TRBD1 | TRBJ1-4 | 15 | - | TRBV11-2
TGTGCCAGCAGCTCCGCCAATCAGCCCCAGCATTTT | CASSSANQPQHF | - | TRBJ1-5 | 12 | - | TRBV11-2
TGTGCCAGCAGCGGACAGGGGCCTCAAGAGACCCAGTACTTC | CASSGQGPQETQYF | TRBD1 | TRBJ2-5 | 14 | - | TRBV2
TGTGCCAGCAGCGTAGATGGCTCTCAAGAGACCCAGTACTTC | CASSVDGSQETQYF | - | TRBJ2-5 | 14 | once | TRBV9
TGTGCCAGCAGCTCGCTTACAGGGAAGCGGTACGAGCAGTACTTC | CASSSLTGKRYEQYF | - | TRBJ2-7 | 15 | once | TRBV11-2
TGCGCCAGCAGCTTGGGGCAGGGGGATGGGGCCAACGTCCTGACTTTC | CASSLGQGDGANVLTF | TRBD1 | TRBJ2-6 | 16 | - | TRBV5-1
TGTGCCAGTAGTATTAGTCGGGACACCTCTCGAGTGAGTGAAGCTTTCTTT | CASSISRDTSRVSEAFF | - | TRBJ1-1 | 17 | - | TRBV19
TGCGCCAGCAGCTCCGGACTAGCGGGAGTCAATGAGCAGTTCTTC | CASSSGLAGVNEQFF | TRBD2 | TRBJ2-1 | 15 | - | TRBV5-1
TGTGCCAGCAGTTCCTCAGGGGTTTACGAGCAGTACTTC | CASSSSGVYEQYF | - | TRBJ2-7 | 13 | - | TRBV27
TGCGCCAGCAGCTTAACGGTCTCGGGGAATTCACCCCTCCACTTT | CASSLTVSGNSPLHF | - | TRBJ1-6 | 15 | - | TRBV5-1
TGTGCCAGCAGTTTATCCACCCGGGTTTTCATAAGGCATGGCTACACCTTC | CASSLSTRVFIRHGYTF | - | TRBJ1-2 | 17 | once | TRBV28
TGTGCCAGCAGCCTTCCGAACACAGATACGCAGTATTTT | CASSLPNTDTQYF | - | TRBJ2-3 | 13 | - | TRBV7-2
TGCAGTGCTAACAGGGTTGAGACCCAGTACTTC | CSANRVETQYF | - | TRBJ2-5 | 11 | - | TRBV20-1
TGTGCCAGCAGCGCAAACGTTGGGGGACACCGATATGGCTACACCTTC | CASSANVGGHRYGYTF | - | TRBJ1-2 | 16 | - | TRBV7-9
TGTGCCAGCAGTTTGGTGGGAAACGGCTACACCTTC | CASSLVGNGYTF | - | TRBJ1-2 | 12 | - | TRBV28